The TCR beta chain under discussion was sequenced for a study of T-cell reconstitution after alpha-beta-depleted transplantation in children. A library of TCRbeta sequences, prepared with unique molecular identifiers, was generated. TCRdb itself ran the PCR reads through MiXCR, one entry per CDR3 protein. The repertoire includes roughly 150,000 distinct CDR3 sequences, 11% of them detected once, and about 12% sits in the top ten. This clonotype was observed many times. Germline assignment: CDR1 SGHTA and CDR2 FQGNSA. The CDR3 is 13 amino acids. Trimming pared 5 bases from V and 10 bases from J, leaving 15 bases between.

The TCR comes from a boy aged 2 to 9 with acute myeloid leukemia, due to receive a stem cell transplant. The specimen was PBMCs, collected before TCRalphabeta/CD19-depleted stem cell transplant. V is TRBV7-2 and J is TRBJ2-1; possibly TRBD2 for D (6 bases). CDR3 sequence reads: CASSVFGDWEQFF. CDR3 DNA sequence: TGTGCCAGCAGCGTTTTCGGGGACTGGGAGCAGTTCTTC.